This T cell receptor beta chain appears in the sequencing data of a study of T cell responses to AZD1222 COVID-19 vaccine. The study's findings and limits: Repertoire collection took place solely once the T cell response had peaked.

The repertoire was sequenced with immunoSEQ multiplex PCR; TCRdb's copy has only in-frame clones and lacks some. The data show 100,000 to 150,000 clones, roughly 86% seen once. This clone is a singleton in its sample. As yet, its antigen is unknown. The germline V gene has CDR1 SNHLY and CDR2 FYNNEI. Trimming shortened V by 4 bases and J by 4 bases, and 4 bases separated the two germline ends. The CDR3 consists of 11 residues. The receptor was derived from an adult who received the AZD1222 COVID-19 vaccine. This sequence joins TRBV2 and TRBJ2-5, with unresolved D. Sample: peripheral blood, taken 28 days after the second AZD1222 dose. CDR3 loop: CASSVGETQYF. For the CDR3, the DNA is TGTGCCAGCAGTGTAGGAGAGACCCAGTACTTC.